The clone carrying this T cell receptor beta chain was seen ten or more times. Antigen: not known. Researchers amplified the TCR beta CDR3 regions from RNA transcripts. HTBI primers drove first-round RT-PCR of the TCR CDR3. In TCRdb, the multiplex PCR reads were re-called with MiXCR into one record per CDR3 protein. The sample lists around 350,000 distinct CDR3 sequences, about 20% occurring once. PBMCs stemmed from about 9.5 ml fresh peripheral blood. These data come from a study of T cells in Graves' hyperthyroidism and ophthalmopathy. At the level of the study: Sampling of peripheral blood happened at initial diagnosis, prior to any treatment. General observations from the study: A model of 13 V-J pairs discriminated ophthalmopathy from stable hyperthyroidism. It was a median 6.5 months before onset that the model predicted ophthalmopathy.

The CDR3 has 16 amino acids. Germline lookup yields CDR1 SGDLS and CDR2 YYNGEE. V gave up 0 bases and J gave up 7 bases; unmatched junction bases: 12. The chain carries TRBV9 and TRBJ2-7, with 8 nucleotides matching TRBD2. This receptor was obtained from a young woman with Graves' hyperthyroidism. The sample consisted of blood. Written as DNA, the CDR3 is TGTGCCAGCAGCGTAGCTACGGGAGGGGCGCGGGAGGAGCAGTACTTC. Protein: CASSVATGGAREEQYF.